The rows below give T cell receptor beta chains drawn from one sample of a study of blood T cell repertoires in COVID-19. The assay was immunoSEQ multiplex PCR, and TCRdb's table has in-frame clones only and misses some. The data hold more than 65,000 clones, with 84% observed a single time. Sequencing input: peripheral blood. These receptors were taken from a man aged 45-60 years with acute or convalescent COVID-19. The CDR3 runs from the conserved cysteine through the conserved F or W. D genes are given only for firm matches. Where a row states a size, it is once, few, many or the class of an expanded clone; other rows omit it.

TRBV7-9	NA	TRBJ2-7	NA	CASSLKESGTFSYEQYF	TGTGCCAGCAGCTTAAAAGAGAGCGGGACATTCTCCTACGAGCAGTACTTC
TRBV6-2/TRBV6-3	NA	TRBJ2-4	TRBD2	CASSYSDWTSGGAIPKNIQYF	TGTGCCAGCAGTTATTCCGACTGGACTAGCGGGGGGGCCATCCCCAAAAACATTCAGTACTTC
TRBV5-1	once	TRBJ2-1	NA	CASSPSGGNEQFF	TGCGCCAGCAGCCCAAGTGGGGGGAATGAGCAGTTCTTC
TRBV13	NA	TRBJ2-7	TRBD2	CASSARTVTSGGTYEQYF	TGTGCCAGCAGCGCAAGAACGGTTACTAGCGGGGGGACCTACGAGCAGTACTTC
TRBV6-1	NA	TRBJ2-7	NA	CASSETVGSPPYEQYF	TGTGCCAGCAGTGAAACAGTAGGCTCCCCGCCCTACGAGCAGTACTTC
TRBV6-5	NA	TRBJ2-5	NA	CASSYGRGRETQYF	TGTGCCAGCAGTTACGGCAGGGGCCGCGAGACCCAGTACTTC
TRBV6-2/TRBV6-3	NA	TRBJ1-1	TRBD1	CASSYSVQGAQAFF	TGTGCCAGCAGTTACTCGGTGCAGGGGGCACAAGCTTTCTTT
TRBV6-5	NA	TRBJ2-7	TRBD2	CASAQIAGLVYEQYF	TGTGCCAGCGCGCAGATAGCGGGACTGGTCTACGAGCAGTACTTC
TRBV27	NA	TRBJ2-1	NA	CASSDISAADEQFF	TGTGCCAGCAGTGACATATCAGCGGCGGATGAGCAGTTCTTC
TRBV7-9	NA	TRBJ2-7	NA	CASSLDFKQYF	TGTGCCAGCAGCTTGGACTTCAAGCAGTACTTC
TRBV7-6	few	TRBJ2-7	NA	CASSAFIADSYEQYF	TGTGCCAGCAGCGCCTTTATAGCCGATTCCTACGAGCAGTACTTC
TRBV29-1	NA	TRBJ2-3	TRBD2	CSVDVGGGADTQYF	TGCAGCGTTGACGTTGGCGGGGGGGCGGATACGCAGTATTTT
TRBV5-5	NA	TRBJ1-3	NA	CASRRTAENTIYF	TGTGCCAGCAGACGGACAGCCGAAAACACCATATATTTT
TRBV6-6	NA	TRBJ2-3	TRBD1	CASSYGTDGGDTQYF	TGTGCCAGCAGTTACGGGACAGATGGCGGGGATACGCAGTATTTT
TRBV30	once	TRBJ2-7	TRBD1	CAWDSQGQEQYF	TGTGCCTGGGACAGTCAGGGACAGGAGCAGTACTTC
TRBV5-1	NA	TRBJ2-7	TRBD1	CASSFPPGQGSGEQYF	TGCGCCAGCAGCTTCCCCCCGGGACAGGGATCCGGCGAGCAGTACTTC
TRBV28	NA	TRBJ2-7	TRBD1	CASSGQGETYEQYF	TGTGCCAGCAGCGGACAGGGTGAGACCTACGAGCAGTACTTC
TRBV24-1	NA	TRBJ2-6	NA	CATSDRQAGANVLTF	TGTGCCACCAGTGATCGACAGGCTGGGGCCAACGTCCTGACTTTC
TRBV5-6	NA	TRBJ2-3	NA	CASSTASRTDTQYF	TGTGCCAGCAGCACAGCTTCACGCACAGATACGCAGTATTTT
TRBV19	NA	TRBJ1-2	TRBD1	CASSRQGAFTF	TGTGCCAGTAGTAGACAGGGTGCCTTCACCTTC
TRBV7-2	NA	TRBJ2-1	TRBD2	CASGESGSSYNEQFF	TGTGCCAGCGGGGAAAGCGGGAGCTCCTACAATGAGCAGTTCTTC
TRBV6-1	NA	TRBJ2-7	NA	CASSDDNYEQYF	TGTGCCAGCAGTGACGACAACTACGAGCAGTACTTC
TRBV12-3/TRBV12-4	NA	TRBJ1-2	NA	CASTDRPYGYTF	TGTGCCAGCACAGACAGGCCGTATGGCTACACCTTC
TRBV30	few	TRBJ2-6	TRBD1	CACRTGSSGANVLTF	TGTGCCTGTAGGACAGGGAGCTCTGGGGCCAACGTCCTGACTTTC